This entry describes one T cell receptor (beta chain). The data originate from a study of blood T cell repertoires in COVID-19. Study overall: In each case, the material was cDNA or gDNA derived from T cells, B-cell-depleted T cells, or PBMCs.

Here immunoSEQ multiplex PCR was the method, and the copy in TCRdb shows in-frame clones only, minus some. The table records some 200,000 clones, roughly 87% of them present only once. The V and J ends lost 4 bases and 7 bases respectively, with 11 bases between them. There are 13 residues in the CDR3. CDR1 MNHEY and CDR2 SMNVEV come from the germline V gene (reference sequence). The chain combines TRBV27 with TRBJ1-5, with D perhaps TRBD1 (5 bases). Sequences were obtained from PBMCs or T cells enriched from blood (not recorded which). The receptor was isolated from a young woman who had recovered from COVID-19. CDR3 residues: CASSWGMSQPQHF. DNA of the CDR3: TGTGCCAGCAGTTGGGGCATGTCCCAGCCCCAGCATTTT.